This passage covers 18 T cell receptor beta chains from one sample sequenced in a study of cytomegalovirus exposure and HLA in healthy donors. Vbeta (60) and Jbeta (13) primers were used in the PCR. Produced via immunoSEQ multiplex PCR; TCRdb's table is partial and in-frame only. The sample gives hundreds of thousands of clones, around 80% of which show up once; around 2.9% is in the top ten. Sequencing was done on a sample of PBMCs. Receptors originate from a woman aged 55-69 years in good health and CMV-seropositive.

J is TRBJ1-5 and V is TRBV19; D is uncertain. The CDR3 has 13 amino acids. The germline CDR1 and CDR2 sequences are LNHDA and SQIVND (reference sequence). V was shortened by 4 bases and J by 3 bases, with 7 bases between the two germline ends. The CDR3, as DNA: TGTGCCAGTAGTACCCGGTACAATCAGCCCCAGCATTTT. Its translation is CASSTRYNQPQHF. Complete variable domain (other parts from reference TRBV19 and TRBJ1-5): DGGITQSPKYLFRKEGQNVTLSCEQNLNHDAMYWYRQDPGQGLRLIYYSQIVNDFQKGDIAEGYSVSREKKESFPLTVTSAQKNPTAFYLCASSTRYNQPQHFGDGTRLSIL.

This clone was observed a single time. The V and J genes are TRBV21-1 and TRBJ2-2; the DNA was not used to check the table's D call, TRBD2. TRBV21-1 is described as a pseudogene. The CDR3 contains 17 residues. This chain's CDR3 is CASSKALKTLNTGELFF. DNA of the CDR3: TGTGCCAGCAGCAAAGCGCTGAAAACTTTGAACACCGGGGAGCTGTTTTTT.

The chain couples TRBV28 to TRBJ1-2; D might be TRBD1 (6 bases). This CDR3 has 13 amino acids. Per germline, CDR1 MDHEN and CDR2 SYDVKM. V was shortened by 4 bases and J by 3 bases, with 9 bases between the two germline ends. CDR3 loop: CASSWTEYYGYTF. The CDR3 DNA reads as TGTGCCAGCAGTTGGACAGAATACTATGGCTACACCTTC.

The chain employs TRBV19 and TRBJ2-4; 7 bases align to TRBD1. Germline V CDR1 and CDR2: LNHDA, SQIVND (reference sequence). J was trimmed by 4 bases and V by 2 bases; bases with no gene match: 14. This CDR3 region has 18 residues. The CDR3 DNA sequence: TGTGCCAGTAGTATATCGCCAACGACAGGGATTGAAAAAAACATTCAGTACTTC. This translates into CASSISPTTGIEKNIQYF. Complete variable domain (other parts from reference TRBV19 and TRBJ2-4): DGGITQSPKYLFRKEGQNVTLSCEQNLNHDAMYWYRQDPGQGLRLIYYSQIVNDFQKGDIAEGYSVSREKKESFPLTVTSAQKNPTAFYLCASSISPTTGIEKNIQYFGAGTRLSVL.

There are a few counts of this clone. The rearrangement joins TRBV7-9 to TRBJ2-2, with TRBD1 as a possible D gene (5 bases). The CDR3 runs 16 residues. Germline V lookup: CDR1 SEHNR, CDR2 FQNEAQ (reference sequence). V lost 3 bases, J lost 5 bases, and 16 bases lay in between. DNA for the CDR3: TGTGCCAGCAGCTTGCCTCAGGGATTAGAAACCGGGGAGCTGTTTTTT. As protein: CASSLPQGLETGELFF.

The chain has TRBV4-1 and TRBJ2-3; 7 bases line up with TRBD2. The V and J ends lost 0 bases and 3 bases, in that order; junction bases with no gene match: 9. The germline V gene has CDR1 MGHRA and CDR2 YSYEKL. The CDR3 contains 17 residues. This CDR3 is CASSQEEMGRGTDTQYF. The DNA of the CDR3 is TGCGCCAGCAGCCAAGAGGAGATGGGGAGGGGTACAGATACGCAGTATTTT.

Only a few counts were recorded for this clone. The chain links TRBV6-4 to TRBJ1-5; no clear D. Germline V gene data show CDR1 as MRHNA and CDR2 as SNTAGT. V was cut by 4 bases and J by 0 bases, with 7 bases left in between. The CDR3 loop spans 14 amino acids. CDR3 nucleotides: TGTGCCAGCAGTGCCCTTTATAGCAATCAGCCCCAGCATTTT. The encoded protein is CASSALYSNQPQHF.

Written as DNA, the CDR3 is TGTGCCAGCAGTTTCTCGGACAGGGAAGTTGGCTACACCTTC. Translated: CASSFSDREVGYTF. The chain carries TRBV28 and TRBJ1-2, with TRBD1 matching over 8 bases. Unmatched junction bases numbered 7, after V lost 3 bases and J lost 7 bases. CDR1 is MDHEN, CDR2 SYDVKM, per germline. The CDR3 has 14 amino acids.

The J gene is TRBJ2-5, the V gene TRBV7-9; 7 bases align to TRBD2. This CDR3 comprises 15 residues. V shed 6 bases, J shed 1 base, and the junction held 8 bases outside the gene matches. CDR1 SEHNR and CDR2 FQNEAQ come from the germline V gene (reference sequence). CDR3 in DNA: TGTGCCAGCAGAACCCTGGGGGGGGGCCAAGAGACCCAGTACTTC. This codes for CASRTLGGGQETQYF.

This chain links TRBV4-1 with TRBJ1-5, with 12 bases matching TRBD1. Germline trimming cut 3 bases from V and 0 bases from J; bases unmatched to any gene: 3. Germline V gives CDR1 MGHRA, CDR2 YSYEKL. This CDR3 has 17 residues. CDR3 sequence: CASSQGGQGASNQPQHF. Written as DNA, the CDR3 is TGCGCCAGCAGCCAGGGGGGACAGGGGGCTAGCAATCAGCCCCAGCATTTT.

This clone was seen only a few times. The chain couples TRBV18 to TRBJ1-1, with D unclear. Germline V CDR1 and CDR2: KGHSH, LQKENI. V lost 4 bases and J lost 1, with 13 bases in between. The CDR3 is 15 amino acids. The CDR3 sequence is CASSRNGGSNTEAFF. CDR3 nucleotides: TGTGCCAGCTCACGAAACGGAGGATCGAACACTGAAGCTTTCTTT.

The chain joins TRBV6-1 to TRBJ2-5; a weak D match, TRBD1 (6 bases). The CDR3 loop spans 15 amino acids. Trimming left V 7 bases short and J 1 base short, with 16 bases between. Germline V lookup: CDR1 MNHNS, CDR2 SASEGT. This chain's CDR3 is CASTARQAIQETQYF. The CDR3 DNA follows: TGTGCCAGCACGGCCCGACAGGCTATCCAAGAGACCCAGTACTTC.

This clone was detected a few times. In nucleotides, the CDR3 is TGTGCCTGGAGTGCAGGCGGGGGGTCACAGACCCAGTACTTC. This codes for CAWSAGGGSQTQYF. V usage is TRBV30 and J usage is TRBJ2-5; 8 positions match TRBD2. Trimming cost V 1 base and J 6 bases; bases outside gene matches: 7. Germline CDR1 and CDR2: GTSNPN and SVGIG (reference sequence). The CDR3 runs to 14 residues.

The J gene is TRBJ1-1, the V gene TRBV9; D is perhaps TRBD1 (6 bases). The CDR3 runs to 15 residues. From germline, CDR1 is SGDLS and CDR2 YYNGEE. Trimming left V 2 bases short and J 1 base short, with 12 bases between. The CDR3 here is CASSVAGAGNTEAFF. The CDR3 DNA is TGTGCCAGCAGCGTTGCAGGGGCGGGGAACACTGAAGCTTTCTTT.

This clone was seen a handful of times. The chain has TRBV14 and TRBJ2-1; D is undetermined. Germline values: CDR1 SGHDN, CDR2 FVKESK. There are 12 residues in the CDR3. V was cut by 1 base and J by 12 bases, with 10 bases left in between. As DNA, the CDR3 is TGTGCCAGCAGCCAAGCTGGCGACTTGCAGTTCTTC. Amino acid sequence: CASSQAGDLQFF.

This rearrangement joins TRBV30 to TRBJ1-4; D is undetermined. From germline, CDR1 is GTSNPN and CDR2 SVGIG (reference sequence). V lost 3 bases and J 3 bases, leaving 8 bases between the germline ends. There are 13 residues in the CDR3. The CDR3 sequence: CAWSRQSNEKLFF. The CDR3 coding sequence is TGTGCCTGGAGCAGGCAGTCTAATGAAAAACTGTTTTTT.

V is TRBV29-1 and J is TRBJ2-1; TRBD1 is a possible D gene (5 bases). CDR3 length: 14 amino acids. Trimming removed 0 bases from V and 4 bases from J, with 10 bases in between. Germline V gives CDR1 SQVTM, CDR2 ANQGSEA. The CDR3 here is CSVEDYAGYNEQFF. DNA of the CDR3: TGCAGCGTTGAAGATTACGCAGGGTACAATGAGCAGTTCTTC.

The V gene is TRBV28, the J gene TRBJ2-1, with 9 bases identical to TRBD2. The germline V gene encodes CDR1 MDHEN and CDR2 SYDVKM. The V gene end was trimmed by 1 base and the J gene end by 6 bases; junction bases not matched to a gene: 10. The CDR3 spans 17 residues. CDR3 protein: CASSLYHRGGAGNEQFF. Here the CDR3 DNA reads TGTGCCAGCAGTTTATATCATCGCGGGGGGGCCGGCAATGAGCAGTTCTTC.